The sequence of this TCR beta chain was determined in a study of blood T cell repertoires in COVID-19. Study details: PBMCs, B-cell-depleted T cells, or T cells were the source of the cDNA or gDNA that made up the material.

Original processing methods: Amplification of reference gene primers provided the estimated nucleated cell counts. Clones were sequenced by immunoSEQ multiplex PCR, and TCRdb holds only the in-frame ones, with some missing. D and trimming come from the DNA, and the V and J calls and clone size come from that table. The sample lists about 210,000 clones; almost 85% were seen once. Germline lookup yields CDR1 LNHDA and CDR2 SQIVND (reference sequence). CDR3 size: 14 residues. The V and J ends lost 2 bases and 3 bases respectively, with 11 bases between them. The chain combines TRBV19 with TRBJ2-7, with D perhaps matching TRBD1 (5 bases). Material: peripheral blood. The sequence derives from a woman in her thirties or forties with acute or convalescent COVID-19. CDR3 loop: CASSISLDSYEQYF. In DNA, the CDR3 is TGTGCCAGTAGTATATCCCTAGACAGCTACGAGCAGTACTTC.